This TCR beta chain was recovered during a study of molecular identifiers for immune sequencing clone quantification. The naive CD8 libraries originated from between roughly 18,000 and 1,000,000 sorted cells and drew on 10%, 30% or 50% RNA. Naive CD8 T cell sorting was performed on the CD8+CD4-CCR7+CD45RA+ phenotype. This CDR3 region has 15 residues. V shed 0 bases, J shed 5 bases, and the junction held 2 bases outside the gene matches. TCRdb used MiXCR to reprocess the PCR reads, holding one entry per CDR3 protein. The profile shows nearly 55,000 distinct CDR3 sequences, 36% of them singletons. This clonotype was seen a few times. Its antigen is currently unknown. Study results and caveats: Clonotypes surpassing 20 RNA copies contained over 98% of effector molecules, versus under 1% in naive cells.

This receptor was taken from a human donor in good health. Some libraries in this study had Jurkat cell RNA spiked in. The sequencing sample was made of naive CD8+ T cells from blood, with Jurkat cell RNA spiked in. Subset of the sample: FACS-sorted CD8+CD4-CCR7+CD45RA+ naive T cells. The chain recombines TRBV12-3 or TRBV12-4 with TRBJ2-5; TRBD2 matches 11 bases. The DNA of the CDR3 is TGTGCCAGCAGTTTAGCACTAGCGGGAGTTGAGACCCAGTACTTC. This translates into CASSLALAGVETQYF.